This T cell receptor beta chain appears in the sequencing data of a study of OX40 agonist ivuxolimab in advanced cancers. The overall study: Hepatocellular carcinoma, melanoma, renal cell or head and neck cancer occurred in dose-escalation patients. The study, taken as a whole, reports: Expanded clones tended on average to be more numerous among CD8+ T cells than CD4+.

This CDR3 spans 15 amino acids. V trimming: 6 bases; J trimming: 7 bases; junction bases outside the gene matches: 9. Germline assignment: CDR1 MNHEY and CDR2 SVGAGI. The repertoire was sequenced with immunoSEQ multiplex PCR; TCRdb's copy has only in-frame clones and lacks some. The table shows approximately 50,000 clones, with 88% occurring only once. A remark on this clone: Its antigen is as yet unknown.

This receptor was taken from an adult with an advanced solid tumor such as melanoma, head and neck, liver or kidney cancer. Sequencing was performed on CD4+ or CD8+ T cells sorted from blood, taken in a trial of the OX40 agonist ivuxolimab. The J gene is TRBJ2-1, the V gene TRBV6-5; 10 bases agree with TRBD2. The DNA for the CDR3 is TGTGCCAGCAGGGAATTAGCGGGAGGACGGAATGAGCAGTTCTTC. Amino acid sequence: CASRELAGGRNEQFF.